Sequencing of this T cell receptor (beta chain) was carried out in a study of control samples from healthy donors and cancer patients. The CDR3 length is 15 residues. Unmatched junction bases numbered 8, after V lost 5 bases and J lost 4 bases. The germline gives CDR1 SGHTS, CDR2 YDEGEE. Sequenced by immunoSEQ multiplex PCR; TCRdb stores in-frame clones only, minus some. This repertoire shows roughly 120,000 clones, less than 95% found once; its top ten account for roughly 4%. V is TRBV5-8 and J is TRBJ2-2; TRBD1 agrees at 7 bases. The material sequenced was blood. This clonotype was sampled from a man between 25 and 39 years old in good health. CDR3: CASSRRQGPTGELFF. DNA for the CDR3: TGTGCCAGCAGTCGGAGACAGGGACCCACCGGGGAGCTGTTTTTT.